The next 16 T cell receptor beta chains were all read from a single sample in a study of blood T cell repertoires in COVID-19. TCRdb's copy holds only in-frame clones and misses some; the assay was immunoSEQ multiplex PCR. The profile shows some 62,000 clones, roughly 88% of them singletons. The sequencing sample was made of peripheral blood. The source is an elderly woman with acute or convalescent COVID-19.

In nucleotides, the CDR3 is TGTGCCAGCAGGCCACGGGCGGGGGTGAATACGCAGTATTTT. Protein: CASRPRAGVNTQYF. This sequence joins TRBV2 and TRBJ2-3; 7 positions match TRBD2. The junction had 10 bases not matched to a gene; V was cut back by 6 bases and J by 7 bases. This CDR3 is built from 14 residues. Germline V gives CDR1 SNHLY, CDR2 FYNNEI.

The rearrangement links TRBV19 to TRBJ2-7; 8 nucleotides agree with TRBD2. V lost 4 bases to trimming and J lost 1 base; unmatched junction nucleotides: 3. The CDR3 is made up of 14 amino acids. Germline lookup yields CDR1 LNHDA and CDR2 SQIVND (reference sequence). The CDR3 sequence: CASSRGLESYEQYF. CDR3 coding DNA: TGTGCCAGTAGTAGGGGACTAGAATCCTACGAGCAGTACTTC.

The chain links TRBV6-5 to TRBJ1-2; weak D call: TRBD1 (6 bases). The ends were cut back, 11 bases at V and 2 bases at J, with 15 bases in the middle. The CDR3 contains 13 residues. Germline CDR1 is MNHEY and CDR2 is SVGAGI. CDR3 nucleotide sequence: TGTGCCGGTTCCGTCGACAGGAACTATGGCTACACCTTC. Encoded protein: CAGSVDRNYGYTF.

A few counts support this clone. The genes are TRBV2 and TRBJ1-5; D not certain. This CDR3 region has 15 residues. The V end lost 8 bases, the J end lost 9 bases, and 23 bases lay between the germline ends. From germline, CDR1 is SNHLY and CDR2 FYNNEI. DNA of the CDR3: TGTGCCAGCGGACTCTCTACTGGCGCTGGAGGGCCCCAGCATTTT. This encodes CASGLSTGAGGPQHF.

This chain links TRBV5-5 with TRBJ2-1; D is unclear. The length of the CDR3 is 14 residues. V gave up 4 bases and J gave up 3 bases, with 11 bases separating them. Per the germline V gene, CDR1 is SGHKS and CDR2 is YYEKEE (reference sequence). CDR3 sequence reads: CASSRLENYNEQFF. CDR3 nucleotides: TGTGCCAGCAGCCGTCTGGAGAACTACAATGAGCAGTTCTTC. The variable domain in full, with the rest retrieved from reference TRBV5-5 and TRBJ2-1, is DAGVTQSPTHLIKTRGQQVTLRCSPISGHKSVSWYQQVLGQGPQFIFQYYEKEERGRGNFPDRFSARQFPNYSSELNVNALLLGDSALYLCASSRLENYNEQFFGPGTRLTVL.

V is TRBV29-1 and J is TRBJ2-5; 13 bases map to TRBD2. The germline CDR1 and CDR2 sequences are SQVTM and ANQGSEA. The J segment lost 4 bases and the V segment lost 6 bases, leaving 8 bases of the junction unmatched. The length of the CDR3 is 15 residues. The CDR3 DNA sequence: TGCAGCGTCCTACTAGCGGGAGGGAAAGGAGAGACCCAGTACTTC. This codes for CSVLLAGGKGETQYF. Together with reference TRBV29-1 and TRBJ2-5, the CDR3 gives the full variable domain: SAVISQKPSRDICQRGTSLTIQCQVDSQVTMMFWYRQQPGQSLTLIATANQGSEATYESGFVIDKFPISRPNLTFSTLTVSNMSPEDSSIYLCSVLLAGGKGETQYFGPGTRLLVL.

This rearrangement joins TRBV19 to TRBJ1-2; unclear D gene. Germline V gene lookup returns CDR1 LNHDA and CDR2 SQIVND (reference sequence). Deletions cut 8 bases from V and 8 bases from J, with 30 bases between. This CDR3 comprises 17 residues. The CDR3 is CASQVQALLPLSQGYTF. The CDR3 DNA is TGTGCCAGTCAAGTTCAGGCCCTCCTACCTCTCTCACAGGGCTACACCTTC.

The chain recombines TRBV6-5 with TRBJ2-7; 7 positions match TRBD1. The CDR3 contains 14 residues. The germline V gene has CDR1 MNHEY and CDR2 SVGAGI. Unmatched junction bases numbered 1, after V lost 0 bases and J lost 2 bases. CDR3 DNA sequence: TGTGCCAGCAGTTACTCCCAGGGGGCCTACGAGCAGTACTTC. This codes for CASSYSQGAYEQYF.

The V gene is TRBV14, the J gene TRBJ1-2; 7 bases match TRBD1. Germline V gene data show CDR1 as SGHDN and CDR2 as FVKESK. The V gene end was trimmed by 4 bases and the J gene end by 8 bases; junction bases not matched to a gene: 10. The CDR3 spans 14 residues. Written as DNA, the CDR3 is TGTGCCAGCAGCCCCGGGACAGAGCCTAGGGGCTACACCTTC. This translates into CASSPGTEPRGYTF.

The chain recombines TRBV2 with TRBJ1-6; perhaps TRBD1 as D (6 bases). CDR3 length: 15 residues. The V end was cut by 6 bases, the J end by 9 bases, with 18 bases between. Germline V CDR1 and CDR2: SNHLY, FYNNEI. The CDR3 nucleotides are TGTGCCAGCAGGGAAACAACAGGGTCATTTTCACCCCTCCACTTT. This gives the protein CASRETTGSFSPLHF.

Only a few counts were recorded for this clone. The chain couples TRBV5-6 to TRBJ1-2; D not resolved. Per germline, CDR1 SGHDT and CDR2 YYEEEE. The CDR3 covers 14 residues. V was trimmed by 5 bases and J by 7 bases, leaving 18 bases between them. This chain's CDR3 is CASSRRAGLRGYTF. Here the CDR3 DNA reads TGTGCCAGCAGTCGGAGGGCCGGGCTGCGTGGCTACACCTTC.

This chain joins TRBV24-1 and TRBJ2-7, with 8 bases identical to TRBD2. From germline, CDR1 is KGHDR and CDR2 SFDVKD. The junction had 4 bases not matched to a gene; V was cut back by 3 bases and J by 7 bases. The CDR3 contains 13 residues. The CDR3 sequence: CATSDTSGGEQYF. The CDR3 DNA sequence: TGTGCCACCAGTGATACCTCGGGGGGGGAGCAGTACTTC.

The CDR3 coding sequence is TGTGCCAGCAGTTACAACAGGGCTTTGGACGGCGGGTTAGCCAAAAACATTCAGTACTTC. Encoded protein: CASSYNRALDGGLAKNIQYF. The rearrangement uses TRBV28 and TRBJ2-4; the D gene is possibly TRBD1 (6 bases). V was trimmed by 4 bases and J by 0 bases, leaving 25 bases between them. The CDR3 sequence is 20 residues long. Germline values: CDR1 MDHEN, CDR2 SYDVKM.

The gene calls are TRBV11-2 and TRBJ1-2; TRBD1 matches at 8 bases. Germline trimming cut 8 bases from V and 8 bases from J; bases unmatched to any gene: 7. The CDR3 sequence is 12 residues long. From germline, CDR1 is SGHAT and CDR2 FQNNGV. DNA for the CDR3: TGTGCCAGCTCCAGACAGGGGCAAGGCTACACCTTC. This sequence encodes CASSRQGQGYTF.

The CDR3 nucleotides read TGTGCCAGCAGCCAAGATTATCGTAGCGGGGGCGACAATGAGCAGTTCTTC. Translation gives CASSQDYRSGGDNEQFF. The J gene is TRBJ2-1, the V gene TRBV4-2; TRBD2 agrees at 9 bases. The germline CDR1 and CDR2 sequences are LGHNA and YNFKEQ. V gave up 0 bases and J gave up 5 bases; unmatched junction bases: 8. The CDR3 runs to 17 residues.

V usage is TRBV19 and J usage is TRBJ2-5; TRBD2 matches 13 bases. The germline V gene has CDR1 LNHDA and CDR2 SQIVND (reference sequence). The CDR3 has 18 residues. With V trimmed by 6 bases and J by 1 base, 11 bases remained unmatched. CDR3 loop: CASRYEGTSGDFQETQYF. In nucleotides, the CDR3 is TGTGCCAGTAGATACGAGGGGACTAGCGGGGACTTCCAAGAGACCCAGTACTTC.